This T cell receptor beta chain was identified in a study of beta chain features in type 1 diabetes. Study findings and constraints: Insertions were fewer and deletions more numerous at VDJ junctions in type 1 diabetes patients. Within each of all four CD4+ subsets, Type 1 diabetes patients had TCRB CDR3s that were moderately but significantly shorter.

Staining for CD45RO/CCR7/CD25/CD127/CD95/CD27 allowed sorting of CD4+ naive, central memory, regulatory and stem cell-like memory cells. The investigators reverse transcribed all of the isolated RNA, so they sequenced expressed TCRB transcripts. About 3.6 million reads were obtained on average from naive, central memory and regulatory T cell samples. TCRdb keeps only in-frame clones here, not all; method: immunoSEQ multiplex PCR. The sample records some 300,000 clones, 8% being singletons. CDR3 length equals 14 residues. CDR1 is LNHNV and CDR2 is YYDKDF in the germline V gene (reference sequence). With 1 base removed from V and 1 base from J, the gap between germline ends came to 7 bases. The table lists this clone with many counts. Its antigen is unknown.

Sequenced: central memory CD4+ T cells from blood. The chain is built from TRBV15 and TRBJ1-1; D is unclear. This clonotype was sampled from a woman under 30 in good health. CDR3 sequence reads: CATSRGTANTEAFF. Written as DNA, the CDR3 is TGTGCCACCAGCAGAGGCACAGCGAACACTGAAGCTTTCTTT.